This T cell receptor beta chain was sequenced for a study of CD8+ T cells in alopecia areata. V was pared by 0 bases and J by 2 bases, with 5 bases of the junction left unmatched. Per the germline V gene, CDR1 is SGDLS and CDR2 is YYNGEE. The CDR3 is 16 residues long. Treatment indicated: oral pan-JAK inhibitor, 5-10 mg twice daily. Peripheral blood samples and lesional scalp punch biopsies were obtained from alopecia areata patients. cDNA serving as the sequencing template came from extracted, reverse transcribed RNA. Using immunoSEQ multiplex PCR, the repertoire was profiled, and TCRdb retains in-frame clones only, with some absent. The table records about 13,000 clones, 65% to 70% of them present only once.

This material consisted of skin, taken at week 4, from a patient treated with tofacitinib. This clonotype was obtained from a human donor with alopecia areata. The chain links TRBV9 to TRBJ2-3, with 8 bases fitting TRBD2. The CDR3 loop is CASSVAGGGNTDTQYF. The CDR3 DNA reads TGTGCCAGCAGCGTAGCCGGCGGGGGGAACACAGATACGCAGTATTTT.